The rows below give T cell receptor beta chains drawn from one sample of a study of T-cell reconstitution after alpha-beta-depleted transplantation in children. Using its own MiXCR run on the PCR reads, TCRdb lists one record per CDR3 protein. The repertoire has hundreds of thousands of distinct CDR3 sequences, over 15% of them found once; the top ten carry about 39%. Here the sequenced sample was PBMCs, mostly from graft donor cells, taken 360 days after TCRalphabeta/CD19-depleted stem cell transplant. The receptors here all came from a male patient aged 2-10 years who had a stem cell transplant for acute lymphoblastic leukemia, so the T cells may come from the graft donor. Each CDR3 is given with its conserved first and last residue. A D gene is named only where the DNA matches it firmly. Clone sizes are given selectively: once, few, many, or a class where the clone is expanded.

d_gene	v_gene	j_gene	abundance	len	CDR3nt	CDR3aa
-	TRBV29-1	TRBJ2-1	-	14	TGCAGCGTTGAGAGGGGTTCTTCCTACAATGAGCAGTTCTTC	CSVERGSSYNEQFF
-	TRBV3-1	TRBJ1-5	-	15	TGTGCCTTCAGTTTAGGGAGACTTAGCAATCAGCCCCAGCATTTT	CAFSLGRLSNQPQHF
-	TRBV5-1	TRBJ1-1	many	16	TGCGCCAGCAGCTTGGTTATCGGTGTAGCGAACACTGAAGCTTTCTTT	CASSLVIGVANTEAFF
TRBD1	TRBV7-8	TRBJ2-3	few	19	TGTGCCAGCAGCTTAGGACAGGCAACAGGGGTCAGGTACACAGATACGCAGTATTTT	CASSLGQATGVRYTDTQYF
TRBD2	TRBV28	TRBJ2-7	-	20	TGTGCCAGCAGTTTGTCGGTCCCGAAGGGGGCTAGCGGGAGGTTCCACGAGCAGTACTTC	CASSLSVPKGASGRFHEQYF
-	TRBV20-1	TRBJ2-1	few	11	TGCAGTGCTAGAGATCCTACCGAGCAGTTCTTC	CSARDPTEQFF
-	TRBV12-3/TRBV12-4	TRBJ2-5	many	16	TGTGCCAGCAGTCCCTACCGACCCCAGCTGAGAGAGACCCAGTACTTC	CASSPYRPQLRETQYF
-	TRBV29-1	TRBJ2-5	few	14	TGCAGCGCTCCAGATGGGCCCCACCAAGAGACCCAGTACTTC	CSAPDGPHQETQYF
TRBD1	TRBV6-1	TRBJ1-2	few	14	TGTGCCAGCAGTCCCGTCGACAGGGACTATGGCTACACCTTC	CASSPVDRDYGYTF
TRBD2	TRBV27	TRBJ2-7	-	16	TGTGCCAGCAGTCCCCTGTGGGGGGGGGGTTACTACGAGCAGTACTTC	CASSPLWGGGYYEQYF
TRBD2	TRBV5-1	TRBJ2-1	-	17	TGCGCCAGCAGCTTGGCCCAGCGGGGGAGCTCCTACAATGAGCAGTTCTTC	CASSLAQRGSSYNEQFF
TRBD1	TRBV5-1	TRBJ2-3	few	16	TGCGCCAGCAGCTTACAAGGACAGGCCAGCACAGATACGCAGTATTTT	CASSLQGQASTDTQYF
-	TRBV25-1	TRBJ2-2	few	16	TGTGCCAGCAGTGAATTTGGTAGGGGGAACACCGGGGAGCTGTTTTTT	CASSEFGRGNTGELFF
-	TRBV29-1	TRBJ2-5	-	11	TGCAGCGCGGACTGGGGGGGCGGCCAGTACTTC	CSADWGGGQYF
-	TRBV12-3/TRBV12-4	TRBJ1-1	few	15	TGTGCCAGCAGTTTCTTTGGTCTGTTGGACACTGAAGCTTTCTTT	CASSFFGLLDTEAFF
-	TRBV7-7	TRBJ2-5	few	14	TGTGCCAGCAGCTTATATGGTCTAGCGGAGACCCAGTACTTC	CASSLYGLAETQYF
TRBD1	TRBV20-1	TRBJ2-2	-	16	TGCAGTGCCCTCGACAGGGGGAGGCCGAACACCGGGGAGCTGTTTTTT	CSALDRGRPNTGELFF
-	TRBV10-3	TRBJ2-1	-	13	TGTGCCATCAGGGGGGACTTTGGAAATGAGCAGTTCTTC	CAIRGDFGNEQFF
TRBD1	TRBV20-1	TRBJ1-6	few	15	TGCAGTGCTATCTCCTTGGGACAGGGGAATTCACCCCTCCACTTT	CSAISLGQGNSPLHF
-	TRBV7-2	TRBJ2-5	once	16	TGTGCCAGCAGCTTAGATCGGCTCCAGTACCAAGAGACCCAGTACTTC	CASSLDRLQYQETQYF
-	TRBV5-1	TRBJ1-1	many	12	TGCGCCAGCACGAATGGGTATACTGAAGCTTTCTTT	CASTNGYTEAFF
-	TRBV27	TRBJ1-3	-	16	TGTGCCAGCAGTTTACGGCAGGGGTGGGCTGGAAACACCATATATTTT	CASSLRQGWAGNTIYF
-	TRBV10-3	TRBJ1-2	-	14	TGTGCCATCAGTGAGTCGACGCAGGAAGATGGCTACACCTTC	CAISESTQEDGYTF
TRBD2	TRBV7-8	TRBJ2-7	few	16	TGTGCCAGCAGCTCCACCCTAGCGGGGGGAGTCTACGAGCAGTACTTC	CASSSTLAGGVYEQYF
TRBD1	TRBV9	TRBJ2-1	few	15	TGTGCCAGCAGCATCAGGGGGAGTCTGGACTATGAGCAGTTCTTC	CASSIRGSLDYEQFF
TRBD1	TRBV5-1	TRBJ2-2	many	18	TGCGCCAGCAGCTTGGGTCCCCCGCAGGGGGCGAACACCGGGGAGCTGTTTTTT	CASSLGPPQGANTGELFF
TRBD2	TRBV5-1	TRBJ2-1	-	15	TGCGCCAGCAGCCCTGGGACTAGCGGGGTTCTTGAGCAGTTCTTC	CASSPGTSGVLEQFF
-	TRBV12-3/TRBV12-4	TRBJ1-1	-	14	TGTGCCAGCAGTTTATCCCTCTGGGACACTGAAGCTTTCTTT	CASSLSLWDTEAFF
-	TRBV15	TRBJ1-5	-	14	TGTGCCACCAGCAGCGCGGGGAGCGGGCCTCCCCAGCATTTT	CATSSAGSGPPQHF
-	TRBV11-2	TRBJ2-2	few	16	TGTGCCAGCAGCTTAACAAGGGACTCGAACACCGGGGAGCTGTTTTTT	CASSLTRDSNTGELFF
TRBD2	TRBV6-5	TRBJ2-2	many	16	TGTGCCAGCAGTTACACTAGCGGAAGGAACACCGGGGAGCTGTTTTTT	CASSYTSGRNTGELFF
-	TRBV4-3	TRBJ1-3	-	14	TGCGCCAGCAGCCAAGACAGGGGAGGAAACACCATATATTTT	CASSQDRGGNTIYF
-	TRBV4-1	TRBJ1-1	once	13	TGCGCCAGCAGCCAAGGAGCTGACACTGAAGCTTTCTTT	CASSQGADTEAFF
-	TRBV29-1	TRBJ2-1	once	13	TGCAGCGTCGAAGTATTGTCCTACAATGAGCAGTTCTTC	CSVEVLSYNEQFF
TRBD1	TRBV7-2	TRBJ2-1	few	13	TGTGCCAGCGGCACAGGGGCCTACAATGAGCAGTTCTTC	CASGTGAYNEQFF
-	TRBV20-1	TRBJ2-7	-	14	TGCAGTGCTAGATCGGCTAGCCCGCGCGACGAGCAGTACTTC	CSARSASPRDEQYF
TRBD1	TRBV6-5	TRBJ1-1	-	16	TGTGCCAGCAGTTACTCTACAGGGGCCGAGGGCACTGAAGCTTTCTTT	CASSYSTGAEGTEAFF
-	TRBV6-2/TRBV6-3	TRBJ2-1	few	13	TGTGCCAGCAGACAAAGTAGTGGGGGTGAGCAGTTCTTC	CASRQSSGGEQFF
-	TRBV29-1	TRBJ2-1	few	12	TGCAGCGTTGAGGGCAGGGGGGATGAGCAGTTCTTC	CSVEGRGDEQFF
-	TRBV5-1	TRBJ2-1	few	15	TGCGCCAGCAGCTTGAACGGACAAAGGGCGGATGAGCAGTTCTTC	CASSLNGQRADEQFF
-	TRBV6-5	TRBJ2-3	few	15	TGTGCCAGCAGTCTACAGGGAACTGGCACAGATACGCAGTATTTT	CASSLQGTGTDTQYF
-	TRBV2	TRBJ2-1	-	10	TGTGCCAGCTCATCCAATGAGCAGTTCTTC	CASSSNEQFF
TRBD1	TRBV12-3/TRBV12-4	TRBJ1-1	-	15	TGTGCCAGCAGTCTCCACAGGGGTGAGGACACTGAAGCTTTCTTT	CASSLHRGEDTEAFF
TRBD1	TRBV5-1	TRBJ2-1	many	15	TGTGCCAGCAGCCCGGGACAGGGGGCCTACAATGAGCAGTTCTTC	CASSPGQGAYNEQFF
TRBD1	TRBV10-1	TRBJ2-7	few	14	TGCGCCAGCAGTGTCGGCCAGGGGGCGATAGAGCAGTACTTC	CASSVGQGAIEQYF
TRBD1	TRBV12-3/TRBV12-4	TRBJ2-3	many	17	TGTGCCAGCAGTTTAGTCCGACAGGGCATCACTGGAGATACGCAGTATTTT	CASSLVRQGITGDTQYF
-	TRBV12-3/TRBV12-4	TRBJ2-1	many	15	TGTGCCAGCAGTTTGGTGGGGCCTACCTACAATGAGCAGTTCTTC	CASSLVGPTYNEQFF
TRBD2	TRBV12-3/TRBV12-4	TRBJ2-4	few	15	TGTGCCAGCAGTCCGCGAGGGGAGGGTAGCAACATTCAGTACTTC	CASSPRGEGSNIQYF
-	TRBV9	TRBJ2-2	-	15	TGTGCCAGCAGCGTAGGGGATCAGTTCACCGGGGAGCTGTTTTTT	CASSVGDQFTGELFF
TRBD1	TRBV5-1	TRBJ1-2	few	16	TGCGCCAGCAGCTTGGCCCGGGACAGAGATAACTATGGCTACACCTTC	CASSLARDRDNYGYTF
-	TRBV7-9	TRBJ2-7	-	12	TGTGCCAGCGGGATACCAGGCGACGAGCAGTACTTC	CASGIPGDEQYF
-	TRBV11-2	TRBJ2-1	-	13	TGTGCCAGCAGCTCGGCGGACTACAATGAGCAGTTCTTC	CASSSADYNEQFF
-	TRBV7-9	TRBJ2-3	-	17	TGTGCCAGCAGCTTAGCGGGGAGGAGAACTAGCACAGATACGCAGTATTTT	CASSLAGRRTSTDTQYF